One and the same sample provided the 9 T cell receptor beta chains below, sequenced in a study of cytomegalovirus exposure and HLA in healthy donors. PCR primers comprised 60 Vbeta and 13 Jbeta primers. TCRdb's copy holds only in-frame clones and misses some; the assay was immunoSEQ multiplex PCR. The table lists more than 150,000 clones, around 81% of them singletons. Input material: PBMCs. Receptor source: a woman aged 25-40 years in good health and CMV-seronegative.

The rearrangement uses TRBV7-9 and TRBJ2-7, with D perhaps matching TRBD1 (5 bases). CDR3 size: 14 residues. V was cut by 5 bases and J by 3 bases, with 14 bases left in between. CDR1 and CDR2 from the germline V gene are SEHNR and FQNEAQ (reference sequence). The CDR3 sequence is CASSPPARVYEQYF. The CDR3 nucleotides are TGTGCCAGCAGCCCCCCGGCCAGGGTCTACGAGCAGTACTTC.

The rearrangement joins TRBV28 to TRBJ2-4; tentatively, D is TRBD1 (7 bases). The CDR3 totals 14 residues. V lost 6 bases, J lost 2 bases, and 11 bases lay in between. Germline V gene sequence: CDR1 MDHEN, CDR2 SYDVKM. CDR3 in DNA: TGTGCCAGCAGATCAGGGGGGTCCAAAAACATTCAGTACTTC. This encodes CASRSGGSKNIQYF.

The chain uses TRBV4-3 and TRBJ2-6; D is uncertain. Germline V lookup: CDR1 LGHNA, CDR2 YSLEER. V shed 0 bases and J shed 0 bases, with 9 bases lying between them. The CDR3 is 17 amino acids. The CDR3: CASSQETPTSGANVLTF. The CDR3 DNA follows: TGCGCCAGCAGCCAAGAGACTCCCACCTCTGGGGCCAACGTCCTGACTTTC.

The J gene is TRBJ1-1, the V gene TRBV27; 8 bases line up with TRBD1. CDR1 and CDR2 from the germline V gene are MNHEY and SMNVEV (reference sequence). The length of the CDR3 is 14 residues. Unmatched junction bases numbered 3, after V lost 2 bases and J lost 4 bases. CDR3 loop: CASSLVTGGTEAFF. The CDR3 DNA is TGTGCCAGCAGTTTAGTTACAGGGGGCACTGAAGCTTTCTTT.

V gene TRBV27 combines with J gene TRBJ2-7; 12 bases fit TRBD1. Germline CDR1 and CDR2: MNHEY and SMNVEV (reference sequence). The CDR3 consists of 14 residues. Trimming at V came to 6 bases and at J to 6 bases, leaving 6 bases not matched to a gene. The CDR3 coding sequence is TGTGCCAGCAGGGGACAGGGGGCTATACGCGAGCAGTACTTC. Protein sequence: CASRGQGAIREQYF.

The J gene is TRBJ2-7, the V gene TRBV2, with 8 nucleotides matching TRBD2. V dropped 1 base and J dropped 7; count of bases not matched to a gene: 9. Per germline, CDR1 SNHLY and CDR2 FYNNEI. The CDR3 is made up of 15 amino acids. The CDR3 DNA reads as TGTGCCAGCAGTGAAGGCCGAGCGGGAGTCAGGGAGCAGTACTTC. This encodes CASSEGRAGVREQYF. Looking up the rest from reference TRBV2 and TRBJ2-7 gives the full variable domain: EPEVTQTPSHQVTQMGQEVILRCVPISNHLYFYWYRQILGQKVEFLVSFYNNEISEKSEIFDDQFSVERPDGSNFTLKIRSTKLEDSAMYFCASSEGRAGVREQYFGPGTRLTVT.

V and J are TRBV7-2 and TRBJ2-7; 7 nucleotides match TRBD2. The CDR3 extends over 15 amino acids. The germline gives CDR1 SGHTA, CDR2 FQGNSA. J lost 3 bases, V lost 4 bases, and 9 bases had no gene match. The CDR3 bases are TGTGCCAGCAGCTCAAGATGGGGGGGGTTCTACGAGCAGTACTTC. Translation: CASSSRWGGFYEQYF.

V is TRBV2 and J is TRBJ1-1; no clear D gene. Germline V CDR1 and CDR2: SNHLY, FYNNEI. The CDR3 totals 17 residues. V gave up 0 bases and J gave up 0 bases, with 14 bases separating them. CDR3 nucleotide sequence: TGTGCCAGCAGTGAAGCAGCCCAGCGTAGAATGAACACTGAAGCTTTCTTT. Its translation: CASSEAAQRRMNTEAFF.

The chain recombines TRBV15 with TRBJ2-3, with 9 bases that match TRBD2. This CDR3 comprises 16 residues. V lost 1 base, J lost 5 bases, and 7 bases stayed unmatched. CDR1 and CDR2 (germline): LNHNV, YYDKDF (reference sequence). Written as DNA, the CDR3 is TGTGCCACCAGCAGAGGAAAGACTAGCGGTGGAGATACGCAGTATTTT. Translated: CATSRGKTSGGDTQYF.